Following are 19 T cell receptor gamma chains from one sample sequenced in a study of gamma-delta chains in newborns, infants, children (dated by TCRdb to between 2019 and 2020). TCRdb lists the instrument as Illumina MiSeq. TCRdb processed the public reads again with the CATT caller, after which rows with matching DNA were combined. The table for this sample lists hundreds of gamma-chain clones; roughly 45% of them were counted only once. About 36% of the sample is in the top ten clones. The sample was blood. These receptor sequences come from a child who was a newborn, infant or young child, either healthy, febrile or measles-vaccinated (not recorded which).

This clone rates as large (0.1 to 1%). Possible read error: a much larger clone is one base away. Other DNA sequences from this sample encode an identical CDR3 as well. The CDR3 protein is CALWEAQELGKKIKVF. The CDR3, as DNA: TGTGCCTTGTGGGAGGCGCAAGAGTTGGGCAAAAAAATCAAGGTATTT. This rearrangement joins TRGV9 to TRGJP. The CDR3 runs to 16 residues. Germline V lookup: CDR1 GITISATS, CDR2 ISYDGTV (reference sequence). Trimming cost V 2 bases and J 3 bases; bases outside gene matches: 1.

In the case of this clone: This may be a read error, as it is one base from a much larger clone. No V segment was called; the J segment is TRGJP. There are 15 residues in the CDR3. This CDR3 is CALCEVKLGKKIKVF. CDR3 sequence (DNA): TGTGCCTTGTGTGAGGTAAAGTTGGGCAAAAAAATCAAGGTATTT.

On this clone itself: The protein in TCRdb stems from a much larger clone and differs at residue 9 from this DNA's translation, likely a read error; here the protein is translated from the DNA. The J gene is TRGJP, the V gene TRGV9. The germline CDR1 and CDR2 sequences are GITISATS and ISYDGTV (reference sequence). This CDR3 spans 16 amino acids. The CDR3 reads CALWEAQESGKKIKVF. Here the CDR3 DNA reads TGTGCCTTGTGGGAGGCCCAAGAGTCGGGCAAAAAAATCAAGGTATTT.

The J gene is uncalled and the V gene is TRGV9. The CDR3 contains 11 residues. Germline V CDR1 and CDR2: GITISATS, ISYDGTV (reference sequence). The CDR3 sequence: CALWEGNNKLF. The CDR3 bases are TGTGCCTTGTGGGAGGGGAATAACAAACTATTT.

Note on this clone: A single base separates this from a much larger clone, so it may be a read error. The chain carries TRGV9 and TRGJP. TCRdb records no J gene; here it was assigned by comparing the DNA to germline. CDR1 and CDR2 (germline): GITISATS, ISYDGTV (reference sequence). The length of the CDR3 is 17 residues. The CDR3 region has the DNA TGTGCCTTGTGGGAGCTACAGCAAGAGTTGGGCAAAAAAAGCAAGGTATTT. Its translation: CALWELQQELGKKSKVF.

Called V gene: TRGV9; the J gene was not called. Germline CDR1 and CDR2: GITISATS and ISYDGTV (reference sequence). CDR3 size: 15 residues. The CDR3 loop reads CALWDPQLGKKIEVF. The CDR3 nucleotides read TGTGCCTTGTGGGACCCTCAGTTGGGCAAAAAAATCGAGGTATTT.

On this clone: DNA and listed protein disagree at residue 10, so the protein shown here was translated from the DNA. The V and J genes are TRGV9 and TRGJP. Germline V CDR1 and CDR2: GITISATS, ISYDGTV (reference sequence). CDR3 length: 16 amino acids. DNA for the CDR3: TGTGCCTTGTGGGATTCGCAAGAGTTGTGCAAAAAAATCAAGGTATTT. Protein sequence: CALWDSQELCKKIKVF.

This clone was observed a few times. Translating this DNA gives a protein that differs at residue 3 from the TCRdb one, which belongs to a much larger clone; a read error is likely, and the protein shown is this translation. The genes are TRGV9 and TRGJP. In the absence of a J gene in TCRdb, the DNA was matched to germline to assign it here. The CDR3 has 16 amino acids. CDR1 is GITISATS and CDR2 is ISYDGTV in the germline V gene (reference sequence). The CDR3 region has the DNA TGTGCCATGTGGGAGGTGGGAAAGTTGGGCAAAAAAATCAAGGTATTT. Translation: CAMWEVGKLGKKIKVF.

This clone was found once. The J gene was not called, though the V gene is TRGV9. Germline lookup yields CDR1 GITISATS and CDR2 ISYDGTV (reference sequence). CDR3 size: 11 residues. CDR3 in amino acids: CAVWERKNKLF. The DNA of the CDR3 is TGTGCCGTGTGGGAGAGGAAAAACAAACTATTT.

This clone was detected only a few times. A much larger clone lies a single base off, so this may be a read error. Other DNA sequences of this sample code for an identical CDR3. The chain uses TRGV2 and TRGJ1 or TRGJ2. No J gene was available from TCRdb, and it was assigned here by a germline match of the DNA. J lost 4 bases, V lost 3 bases, and 6 bases had no gene match. The germline V gene encodes CDR1 EGSNGY and CDR2 YDSYNSKV. This CDR3 spans 13 amino acids. The CDR3 DNA is TGTGCCACCTGGGACAGGCGGTATTATAAGAAACTCTTT. This codes for CATWDRRYYKKLF.

On this clone itself: One end of the junction is discordant with germline, which a read error may explain. The rearrangement joins TRGV9 to TRGJ1 or TRGJ2. No J gene is reported in TCRdb; it was inferred here by comparing the DNA with germline. Germline CDR1 and CDR2: GITISATS and ISYDGTV (reference sequence). The CDR3 runs to 10 residues. The CDR3 loop is CALCEVKKLF. The CDR3, as DNA: TGTGCCTTGTGTGAGGTGAAGAAACTCTTT.

By its share, this clone is large. The CDR3 DNA reads TGTGCCTTGTGGGAGGTGGGCCTGAATTATTATAAGAAACTCTTT. It is translated as CALWEVGLNYYKKLF. The rearrangement uses TRGV9 and TRGJ1 or TRGJ2. There are 15 residues in the CDR3. Germline-derived CDR1 and CDR2 are GITISATS and ISYDGTV (reference sequence). J was trimmed by 0 bases and V by 0 bases; bases with no gene match: 5.

To note about this clone: With a far larger clone one base away, a read error is the likely cause. The chain is built from TRGV2 and TRGJ1 or TRGJ2. In the absence of a J gene in TCRdb, the DNA was matched to germline to assign it here. Per germline, CDR1 EGSNGY and CDR2 YDSYNSKV. CDR3 length: 13 amino acids. As DNA, the CDR3 is TGTGCCACCTGGGGCGGGCGGTATTATAAGAAACTCTTT. Its translation is CATWGGRYYKKLF.

Sample share makes this clone large (0.1 to 1%). Other DNA variants within this sample encode the same CDR3. The rearrangement joins TRGV9 to TRGJP. The CDR3 contains 13 residues. The germline CDR1 and CDR2 sequences are GITISATS and ISYDGTV (reference sequence). V shed 10 bases and J 4 bases; nucleotides not matched to a gene: 1. The CDR3, as DNA: TGTGCCTTCCAAGAGTTGGGCAAAAAAATCAAGGTATTT. Encoded protein: CAFQELGKKIKVF.

With regard to this clone: A much larger clone lies one base from this, so it may be a read error. Here the J gene is TRGJP and the V gene is not called. CDR3 length: 17 amino acids. The chain's CDR3 is CALCEVFQELGKKIKVF. The CDR3 bases are TGTGCCTTGTGTGAGGTGTTCCAAGAGTTGGGCAAAAAAATCAAGGTATTT.

Remarks on this clone: This is likely an artifact of a read error, given a far larger clone one base away. The same CDR3 also results from other DNA sequences found in this sample. The rearrangement joins TRGV9 to TRGJ1 or TRGJ2. No J gene was available from TCRdb, and it was assigned here by a germline match of the DNA. The CDR3 spans 11 residues. Germline V gene data show CDR1 as GITISATS and CDR2 as ISYDGTV (reference sequence). The CDR3 nucleotides read TGTGCCGTGTGGGAGGTGAATAAGAAACTCTTT. This gives the protein CAVWEVNKKLF.

This clone was seen a single time. The V call is TRGV9, the J call TRGJ1 or TRGJ2. The J gene is not listed in TCRdb, so it was assigned here from a DNA match to germline. J was trimmed by 6 bases and V by 9 bases; bases with no gene match: 8. CDR1 is GITISATS, CDR2 ISYDGTV, per germline (reference sequence). The CDR3 extends over 11 amino acids. The CDR3 DNA sequence: TGTGCCTTGCGGGCTGGTTATAAGAAACTCTTT. It is translated as CALRAGYKKLF.

On this clone itself: A much larger clone differs from this one at a single base, so this may be a read error. This sequence joins TRGV9 and TRGJ1 or TRGJ2. Since TCRdb gives no J gene, matching the DNA to germline was used here to assign it. Per germline, CDR1 GITISATS and CDR2 ISYDGTV (reference sequence). The CDR3 loop spans 12 amino acids. Trimming cost V 3 bases and J 5 bases; bases outside gene matches: 4. The CDR3 DNA is TGTGCCTTGTGGGAGCCTCATTATAAGAAACTCTTT. It encodes CALWEPHYKKLF.

The chain combines TRGV8 with TRGJ1 or TRGJ2. The J gene is not listed in TCRdb, so it was assigned here from a DNA match to germline. V dropped 12 bases and J dropped 2; count of bases not matched to a gene: 7. From germline, CDR1 is VENAVY and CDR2 YDSYNSRV. The CDR3 consists of 11 residues. Written as DNA, the CDR3 is TGTGCCGCCGGGGATTATTATAAGAAACTCTTT. The encoded protein is CAAGDYYKKLF.